The rows below give T cell receptor beta chains drawn from one sample of a study of Graves' ophthalmopathy and Graves' hyperthyroidism. TCRdb re-analysed the multiplex PCR reads in MiXCR, keeping a single row per CDR3 protein. This sample has 300,000 to 350,000 distinct CDR3 sequences; roughly a sixth occur once, and the top ten carry about 12%. Sequenced input: peripheral blood. The receptors originated from an adult man with Graves' ophthalmopathy. CDR3s include the opening cysteine and the closing phenylalanine or tryptophan. A D gene is named only where the DNA matches it firmly. Where a row states a size, it is once, few, many or the class of an expanded clone; other rows omit it.

d_call	v_call	clone_size	j_call	cdr3_aa	cdr3_nt
-	TRBV3-1	many	TRBJ2-5	CASSQDLETATQYF	TGTGCCAGCAGCCAAGACCTAGAGACGGCGACCCAGTACTTC
-	TRBV20-1	many	TRBJ1-1	CSARGGGQNTEAFF	TGCAGTGCTAGAGGGGGGGGGCAGAACACTGAAGCTTTCTTT
TRBD1	TRBV6-5	many	TRBJ1-2	CASSYRDRRGYTF	TGTGCCAGCAGTTACCGGGACAGGCGTGGCTACACCTTC
-	TRBV12-3/TRBV12-4	many	TRBJ1-3	CASSFVSSGNTIYF	TGTGCCAGCAGTTTTGTGAGCTCTGGAAACACCATATATTTT
-	TRBV20-1	many	TRBJ2-6	CSVRGSGANVLTF	TGCAGTGTTCGGGGATCAGGGGCCAACGTCCTGACTTTC
TRBD1	TRBV6-5	many	TRBJ1-1	CASIFGQGVNTEAFF	TGTGCCAGCATTTTTGGACAGGGCGTGAACACTGAAGCTTTCTTT
-	TRBV7-8	many	TRBJ1-1	CASSLFGMNTEAFF	TGTGCCAGCAGCTTATTTGGAATGAACACTGAAGCTTTCTTT
-	TRBV6-1	many	TRBJ1-1	CASSAPLGGTEAFF	TGTGCCAGCAGTGCCCCGCTCGGGGGAACTGAAGCTTTCTTT
-	TRBV27	many	TRBJ1-2	CASSFLGPPYGYTF	TGTGCCAGCAGTTTTTTGGGACCCCCTTATGGCTACACCTTC
-	TRBV20-1	many	TRBJ2-7	CSAGGGQDPGDEQYF	TGCAGTGCTGGGGGGGGACAGGATCCGGGGGACGAGCAGTACTTC
-	TRBV7-2	many	TRBJ1-1	CASSLGGGGTEAFF	TGTGCCAGCAGCTTAGGAGGGGGGGGCACTGAAGCTTTCTTT
-	TRBV3-1	many	TRBJ1-1	CASSQQGLNTEAFF	TGTGCCAGCAGCCAACAGGGGTTGAACACTGAAGCTTTCTTT
TRBD1	TRBV6-5	few	TRBJ2-7	CASSHRTGGPYEQYF	TGTGCCAGCAGCCACCGGACAGGTGGTCCCTACGAGCAGTACTTC
TRBD2	TRBV6-5	many	TRBJ2-7	CASSYGRGGDEQYF	TGTGCCAGCAGCTATGGTCGGGGAGGGGACGAGCAGTACTTC
-	TRBV12-3/TRBV12-4	many	TRBJ1-2	CASSTGYGYTF	TGTGCCAGCAGTACGGGCTATGGCTACACCTTC
-	TRBV2	many	TRBJ2-7	CASAEMDYEQYF	TGTGCCTCTGCAGAAATGGATTACGAGCAGTACTTC
TRBD1	TRBV6-5	many	TRBJ1-1	CASRARQGQANTEAFF	TGTGCCAGCAGGGCCAGACAGGGGCAGGCGAACACTGAAGCTTTCTTT
TRBD1	TRBV6-1	many	TRBJ1-1	CASSEPGQGGGTEAFF	TGTGCCAGCAGTGAGCCGGGACAGGGGGGCGGCACTGAAGCTTTCTTT
-	TRBV3-1	many	TRBJ1-6	CASSQGIIPHF	TGTGCCAGCAGCCAAGGGATTATCCCCCACTTT
-	TRBV13	many	TRBJ1-3	CASSGTQAPSENTIYF	TGTGCCAGCAGCGGCACCCAGGCTCCCTCTGAAAACACCATATATTTT
-	TRBV7-9	many	TRBJ1-2	CASSLGGVDGYTF	TGTGCCAGCAGCTTAGGCGGAGTAGATGGCTACACCTTC
-	TRBV11-2	many	TRBJ2-7	CASSLRTGRYTSYEQYF	TGTGCCAGCAGCTTACGAACAGGCCGCTATACATCCTACGAGCAGTACTTC
-	TRBV7-2	few	TRBJ2-5	CASSLTLQETQYF	TGTGCCAGCAGCTTAACACTCCAAGAGACCCAGTACTTC
TRBD1	TRBV2	many	TRBJ2-5	CASSEIGTGGQTQYF	TGTGCCAGCAGTGAAATTGGGACAGGGGGCCAGACCCAGTACTTC
-	TRBV19	many	TRBJ1-1	CASSMKGMNTEAFF	TGTGCCAGTAGTATGAAAGGGATGAACACTGAAGCTTTCTTT
-	TRBV7-9	many	TRBJ2-7	CASSRQNYEQYF	TGTGCCAGCAGCCGACAGAACTACGAGCAGTACTTC
-	TRBV7-6	-	TRBJ2-7	CASSLRQGPEQYF	TGTGCCAGCAGCCTGCGTCAGGGTCCCGAGCAGTACTTC
TRBD1	TRBV30	many	TRBJ1-1	CAWSAPRQGYTEAFF	TGTGCCTGGAGTGCCCCGCGACAGGGGTACACTGAAGCTTTCTTT
TRBD1	TRBV29-1	many	TRBJ2-7	CSVEGSGQYYEQYF	TGCAGCGTTGAAGGTTCGGGACAGTACTACGAGCAGTACTTC
-	TRBV28	many	TRBJ2-7	CASRTGQTYEQYF	TGTGCCAGCAGAACGGGACAAACCTACGAGCAGTACTTC
-	TRBV7-9	many	TRBJ1-1	CASSRGQMNTEAFF	TGTGCCAGCAGCAGAGGACAAATGAACACTGAAGCTTTCTTT
TRBD1	TRBV20-1	many	TRBJ1-1	CSAKLTGDGTEAFF	TGCAGTGCTAAGCTGACAGGGGATGGCACTGAAGCTTTCTTT
-	TRBV5-1	many	TRBJ1-5	CASRDSPNQPQHF	TGCGCCAGCAGGGACAGCCCAAATCAGCCCCAGCATTTT
-	TRBV6-2/TRBV6-3	many	TRBJ2-5	CASSLLGLGQYF	TGTGCCAGCAGTCTACTGGGTTTGGGCCAGTACTTC
-	TRBV6-4	-	TRBJ2-2	CASSDRGGTGELFF	TGTGCCAGCAGTGACAGGGGGGGCACCGGGGAGCTGTTTTTT
-	TRBV7-8	many	TRBJ2-5	CASSASGPKETQYF	TGTGCCAGCAGCGCCTCCGGGCCTAAAGAGACCCAGTACTTC
TRBD1	TRBV19	once	TRBJ2-2	CASSIEDRGTGELFF	TGTGCCAGTAGTATAGAGGACAGGGGCACCGGGGAGCTGTTTTTT
TRBD1	TRBV10-3	-	TRBJ1-5	CAISESEGASQPQRF	TGTGCCATCAGTGAGTCTGAGGGGGCCAGTCAGCCCCAGCGTTTT
TRBD2	TRBV6-1	-	TRBJ2-5	CASSQTSGRETQYF	TGTGCCAGCAGTCAAACTAGCGGGAGAGAGACCCAGTACTTC
-	TRBV6-1	-	TRBJ1-1	CASKPGQRRNEAFF	TGTGCCAGCAAACCAGGACAGCGACGGAATGAAGCTTTCTTT
TRBD1	TRBV4-1	many	TRBJ1-2	CASSQAPRGRDYGYTF	TGCGCCAGCAGCCAAGCTCCCAGGGGGCGCGACTATGGCTACACCTTC
-	TRBV28	many	TRBJ2-7	CASSFGRGYEQYF	TGTGCCAGCAGTTTTGGACGAGGGTACGAGCAGTACTTC
TRBD1	TRBV28	-	TRBJ1-1	CASRKRQGRDTEAFF	TGTGCCAGCAGGAAGAGACAGGGACGGGACACTGAAGCTTTCTTT
-	TRBV7-3	many	TRBJ1-6	CASSSIGGSPLHF	TGTGCCAGCAGCTCAATCGGCGGTTCACCCCTCCACTTT
-	TRBV7-2	many	TRBJ2-5	CASSLRSGRSQETQYF	TGTGCCAGCAGCTTAAGGTCGGGGCGAAGCCAAGAGACCCAGTACTTC
-	TRBV11-2	many	TRBJ2-2	CASSWQPNTGELFF	TGTGCCAGCAGCTGGCAGCCGAACACCGGGGAGCTGTTTTTT
TRBD1	TRBV7-9	many	TRBJ1-6	CASSLGGTESPLHF	TGTGCCAGCAGCTTAGGAGGGACAGAATCACCCCTCCACTTT
-	TRBV11-2	many	TRBJ1-2	CASSFSTGTYGYTF	TGTGCCAGCAGCTTCTCTACAGGAACATATGGCTACACCTTC
-	TRBV28	many	TRBJ1-2	CASSSTTPAGGSDGYTF	TGTGCCAGCAGTTCAACTACCCCAGCGGGAGGGTCGGATGGCTACACCTTC
-	TRBV20-1	many	TRBJ2-5	CSASQLQAKETQYF	TGCAGTGCTAGTCAACTGCAGGCGAAAGAGACCCAGTACTTC
TRBD2	TRBV7-6	many	TRBJ2-5	CASSLVGGAGETQYF	TGTGCCAGCAGCTTAGTCGGGGGGGCGGGAGAGACCCAGTACTTC
-	TRBV12-3/TRBV12-4	many	TRBJ2-7	CASSRKYMGPTYEQYF	TGTGCCAGCAGTCGGAAATATATGGGACCCACCTACGAGCAGTACTTC
-	TRBV6-5	many	TRBJ1-3	CASSYVWAGTGNTIYF	TGTGCCAGCAGTTACGTCTGGGCAGGCACTGGAAACACCATATATTTT
-	TRBV6-1	many	TRBJ1-5	CASSAQSNTNQPQHF	TGTGCCAGCAGTGCCCAGAGCAACACAAATCAGCCCCAGCATTTT
TRBD2	TRBV5-1	many	TRBJ2-2	CAQRGDTGELFF	TGCGCCCAGCGGGGGGACACCGGGGAGCTGTTTTTT
TRBD1	TRBV7-2	many	TRBJ2-5	CASSLGQGRYRETQYF	TGTGCCAGCAGCTTAGGACAGGGGCGCTACCGGGAGACCCAGTACTTC
-	TRBV7-2	few	TRBJ2-2	CASSLGDSPGELFF	TGTGCCAGCAGCTTGGGGGATAGCCCCGGGGAGCTGTTTTTT
TRBD2	TRBV27	many	TRBJ2-2	CASSPSRTSPRWTGELFF	TGTGCCAGCAGTCCCAGCCGGACTAGCCCCCGTTGGACCGGGGAGCTGTTTTTT
TRBD2	TRBV7-2	-	TRBJ2-7	CASSLGEAGGYEQYF	TGTGCCAGCAGCTTAGGCGAAGCGGGAGGCTACGAGCAGTACTTC
TRBD1	TRBV20-1	many	TRBJ2-5	CSAARDRGETQYF	TGCAGTGCTGCCCGGGACAGGGGGGAGACCCAGTACTTC